This record concerns one T cell receptor (beta chain) sequence. Its antigen is not known. This sample is part of a study of blood T cells in healthy people across ages. Trimming at V came to 2 bases and at J to 2 bases, leaving 11 bases not matched to a gene. CDR1 is DFQATT, CDR2 SNEGSKA, per germline (reference sequence). The CDR3 has 16 residues. Primers used in a second PCR of about 7 to 12 cycles were a sample-barcoded 5' primer and a J-beta primer mix. TCRdb re-derived calls from the 5' RACE reads in MiXCR, one entry per CDR3 protein. The table records 750,000 or so distinct CDR3 sequences, just under 25% of them present only once. Study-level results: The unknown donor CMV status may have confounded expanded clonotype changes. The authors considered diversity estimates from one million T cells to be underestimates.

These data also featured in a second study, about T cells of mothers and their children. That report notes: The study found thymic selection shapes TCR recombination output similarly in related and unrelated pairs. Slightly higher, non-significant overlap characterized related mother-child pairs relative to unrelated pairs.

Sequencing was performed on blood. The receptor comes from a boy younger than 18 in good health. The V call is TRBV20-1, the J call TRBJ2-7; 8 nucleotides match TRBD2. The CDR3 is CSARRSPGGGTYEQYF. In DNA form, the CDR3 reads TGCAGTGCTAGAAGGTCCCCTGGCGGGGGGACCTACGAGCAGTACTTC.